This T cell receptor beta chain comes out of a study of T cell responses to AZD1222 COVID-19 vaccine. Study background: Second-dose timings of about 4 or about 12 weeks were pooled. Study-wide points: Spike-spanning, vaccine-associated CD4 TCRs were dominant at 160-218 and 743-854.

Sequencing used immunoSEQ multiplex PCR; TCRdb keeps in-frame clones, though not all of them. The sample yields 150,000 or so clones, 94% seen once. The length of the CDR3 is 17 residues. Trimming pared 3 bases from V and 0 bases from J, leaving 15 bases between. Per germline, CDR1 MDHEN and CDR2 SYDVKM. Concerning this clone: Its antigen is not identified.

The source of this sequence is an adult in good health. V usage is TRBV28 and J usage is TRBJ1-3; D remains ambiguous. The sample was peripheral blood, taken on day 0 of AZD1222 vaccination. The CDR3 loop is CASSFLGPGASGNTIYF. For the CDR3, the DNA is TGTGCCAGCAGTTTCTTAGGCCCAGGAGCCTCTGGAAACACCATATATTTT.